This is a list of T cell receptor beta chains from one sample in a study of blood T cell repertoires in COVID-19. Method: immunoSEQ multiplex PCR; TCRdb's copy keeps in-frame clones and lacks some. The table shows fewer than 350,000 clones, with about 86% occurring only once. The sequenced material came from peripheral blood. The receptor source for this set is a woman in her 30s with COVID-19, enrolled during active disease. The CDR3 runs from the conserved cysteine through the conserved F or W. Each record gives: J gene, CDR3 length, V gene, clone size, D gene, CDR3 protein, CDR3 DNA. D genes are given only for firm matches. The size field is filled for only some rows; it gives once, few, many or a size class.

TRBJ1-2	15	TRBV28	.	.	CASSLDGRRIGGYTF	TGTGCCAGCAGTTTAGACGGCAGGCGTATAGGTGGCTACACCTTC
TRBJ2-1	15	TRBV7-7	.	.	CASSLLGPPYNEQFF	TGTGCCAGCAGCCTCCTCGGTCCCCCCTACAATGAGCAGTTCTTC
TRBJ2-1	15	TRBV28	.	.	CASSFVGSQYNEQFF	TGTGCCAGCAGTTTTGTGGGGAGTCAATACAATGAGCAGTTCTTC
TRBJ2-2	13	TRBV7-9	.	TRBD1	CVVGTGNTGELFF	TGTGTAGTCGGGACAGGGAACACCGGGGAGCTGTTTTTT
TRBJ1-1	13	TRBV11-3	once	.	CASSLPGNTEAFF	TGTGCCAGCAGCTTACCCGGGAACACTGAAGCTTTCTTT
TRBJ1-3	17	TRBV5-1	.	.	CASSLSLGAYSGNTIYF	TGCGCCAGCAGCCTTTCTTTAGGGGCGTACTCTGGAAACACCATATATTTT
TRBJ2-3	16	TRBV14	.	TRBD1	CASSRRTGVSTDTQYF	TGTGCCAGCAGCCGAAGGACAGGGGTTTCCACAGATACGCAGTATTTT
TRBJ1-2	13	TRBV29-1	.	.	CSDGFEFGDGYTF	TGCAGCGACGGTTTCGAGTTTGGTGATGGCTACACCTTC
TRBJ2-7	16	TRBV12-5	few	TRBD1	CASGLVVGQDAYEQYF	TGTGCTAGTGGTTTGGTAGTAGGACAGGACGCCTACGAGCAGTACTTC
TRBJ2-1	13	TRBV3-1/TRBV3-2	.	.	CASSHTGRREQFF	TGTGCCAGCAGCCATACAGGGAGAAGGGAGCAGTTCTTC
TRBJ2-5	16	TRBV6-2/TRBV6-3	.	TRBD2	CASSYSLAGLQETQYF	TGTGCCAGCAGTTATAGCCTAGCGGGGCTCCAAGAGACCCAGTACTTC
TRBJ2-3	12	TRBV2	.	.	CASSDAASTQYF	TGTGCCAGCAGTGACGCTGCCAGTACGCAGTATTTT
TRBJ1-5	14	TRBV27	.	.	CASTTDGGLTPQHF	TGTGCCAGCACGACGGACGGCGGGTTGACGCCCCAGCATTTT
TRBJ1-2	13	TRBV12-3/TRBV12-4	.	.	CASSRTETHGYTF	TGTGCCAGCAGTCGCACAGAGACGCATGGCTACACCTTC
TRBJ2-7	12	TRBV11-2	.	.	CASFGVGYEQYF	TGTGCCAGCTTCGGGGTAGGCTACGAGCAGTACTTC
TRBJ1-1	14	TRBV10-1	.	.	CASSTGSMNTEAFF	TGCGCCAGCAGCACAGGGAGTATGAACACTGAAGCTTTCTTT
TRBJ1-2	13	TRBV12-3/TRBV12-4	.	TRBD1	CASSTDRGYGYTF	TGTGCCAGCAGCACCGACAGGGGGTATGGCTACACCTTC
TRBJ2-7	15	TRBV3-1/TRBV3-2	.	.	CASSDGTRSFYEQYF	TGTGCCAGCAGCGACGGGACTCGCTCTTTCTACGAGCAGTACTTC
TRBJ1-2	11	TRBV19	.	TRBD1	CASSMGTGLDF	TGTGCCAGTAGTATGGGGACAGGACTTGACTTC
TRBJ1-4	16	TRBV14	.	.	CASSRLGQTTNEKLFF	TGTGCCAGCAGCCGACTCGGACAGACAACTAATGAAAAACTGTTTTTT
TRBJ2-2	14	TRBV19	.	TRBD2	CASGRGANTGELFF	TGTGCCAGTGGCCGGGGGGCGAACACCGGGGAGCTGTTTTTT
TRBJ1-1	16	TRBV2	.	TRBD1	CASMYRGSPKDTEAFF	TGTGCCAGCATGTACAGGGGATCCCCGAAGGACACTGAAGCTTTCTTT
TRBJ2-2	15	TRBV5-4	.	.	CASSLVGGLSGELFF	TGTGCCAGCAGCTTGGTGGGGGGGCTCAGCGGGGAGCTGTTTTTT
TRBJ1-1	16	TRBV6-1	once	TRBD1	CASREPLGQANTEAFF	TGTGCCAGCAGAGAACCTTTAGGACAGGCGAACACTGAAGCTTTCTTT
TRBJ2-7	15	TRBV7-6	.	.	CASSLEVGQPSEQYF	TGTGCCAGCAGCTTAGAGGTGGGACAACCCTCCGAGCAGTACTTC
TRBJ1-1	14	TRBV5-1	.	TRBD1	CASSRQGLGTEAFF	TGCGCCAGCAGCCGACAGGGGCTGGGCACTGAAGCTTTCTTT
TRBJ2-3	14	TRBV19	.	.	CASRRFSNTDTQYF	TGTGCCAGTAGGAGGTTTTCCAACACAGATACGCAGTATTTT
TRBJ1-2	11	TRBV5-1	.	.	CASPEGDGYTF	TGCGCCAGCCCGGAAGGAGATGGCTACACCTTC
TRBJ2-7	15	TRBV7-6	.	.	CASSLVTAGLSEQYF	TGTGCCAGCAGCTTAGTCACCGCAGGTCTAAGCGAGCAGTACTTC
TRBJ2-4	14	TRBV15	once	TRBD1	CATSIGTGGYIQYF	TGTGCCACCAGCATTGGCACAGGGGGATACATTCAGTACTTC
TRBJ1-3	17	TRBV5-4	.	TRBD1	CASSQRQGSVSGNTIYF	TGTGCCAGCAGCCAGAGACAGGGGAGCGTCTCTGGAAACACCATATATTTT
TRBJ2-1	15	TRBV18	.	TRBD2	CASQPAGGLGNEQFF	TGTGCCAGCCAGCCGGCGGGGGGACTTGGGAATGAGCAGTTCTTC
TRBJ2-5	13	TRBV10-3	.	.	CAISERQQETQYF	TGTGCCATCAGTGAGCGACAGCAAGAGACCCAGTACTTC
TRBJ2-3	13	TRBV11-3	.	.	CASSRTDTDTQYF	TGTGCCAGCAGCCGGACAGACACAGATACGCAGTATTTT
TRBJ2-7	14	TRBV19	once	TRBD1	CASSSGTGFYEQYF	TGTGCCAGTAGTAGCGGGACAGGGTTTTACGAGCAGTACTTC
TRBJ2-7	13	TRBV28	.	.	CASSPDPVREQYF	TGTGCCAGCAGCCCTGACCCCGTGAGGGAGCAGTACTTC
TRBJ2-3	15	TRBV24-1	.	.	CATSDSTGGEGTQYF	TGTGCCACCAGTGATAGTACAGGGGGGGAGGGTACGCAGTATTTT
TRBJ1-2	16	TRBV28	.	TRBD1	CASSLSIPGGAYGYTF	TGTGCCAGCAGTTTATCGATACCAGGGGGCGCCTATGGCTACACCTTC
TRBJ2-7	17	TRBV28	.	.	CASSLSRTTRPTYEQYF	TGTGCCAGCAGTTTAAGTCGAACGACAAGGCCTACCTACGAGCAGTACTTC
TRBJ1-2	10	TRBV19	.	.	CASGPYGYTF	TGTGCCAGTGGCCCCTATGGCTACACCTTC
TRBJ2-2	15	TRBV2	.	TRBD2	CASSGTSGGTGELFF	TGTGCCAGCAGTGGGACTAGCGGGGGGACCGGGGAGCTGTTTTTT
TRBJ1-6	16	TRBV6-5	.	.	CASSYGRSSYNSPLHF	TGTGCCAGCAGTTACGGGAGGAGCTCCTATAATTCACCCCTCCACTTT
TRBJ1-5	16	TRBV24-1	few	.	CATSDTRQGPSTAQHF	TGTGCCACCAGTGATACTCGGCAGGGTCCGTCCACAGCCCAGCATTTT
TRBJ2-5	14	TRBV7-8	.	.	CASSLGSGLETQYF	TGTGCCAGCAGCTTAGGTTCTGGCCTTGAGACCCAGTACTTC
TRBJ2-7	17	TRBV6-1	.	TRBD2	CASSERGVLAGTYEQYF	TGTGCCAGCAGTGAACGAGGGGTGCTAGCGGGGACCTACGAGCAGTACTTC
TRBJ2-7	15	TRBV7-8	.	.	CASSLGPRSSYEQYF	TGTGCCAGCAGCTTAGGGCCGAGGAGCTCCTACGAGCAGTACTTC
TRBJ2-3	13	TRBV2	.	.	CASSASRPDTQYF	TGTGCCAGCAGTGCTAGTCGGCCCGATACGCAGTATTTT
TRBJ2-5	15	TRBV6-5	.	.	CASCQYNSLLETQYF	TGTGCCAGCTGTCAGTATAACAGCCTATTGGAGACCCAGTACTTC
TRBJ2-3	12	TRBV28	.	.	CASGRGVDTQYF	TGTGCCAGCGGAAGGGGCGTGGATACGCAGTATTTT
TRBJ2-7	13	TRBV6-5	.	TRBD2	CASSLAGGWEQYF	TGTGCCAGCAGTCTAGCGGGGGGGTGGGAGCAGTACTTC
TRBJ1-3	14	TRBV7-9	.	.	CASSFRTAGNTIYF	TGTGCCAGCAGCTTCCGGACAGCCGGAAACACCATATATTTT
TRBJ2-7	14	TRBV7-2	.	TRBD1	CASSPTGGNYEQYF	TGTGCCAGCAGCCCCACAGGGGGAAACTACGAGCAGTACTTC
TRBJ1-5	14	TRBV28	.	.	CASSLGDKNQPQHF	TGTGCCAGCAGTTTGGGGGACAAGAATCAGCCCCAGCATTTT